The 21 T cell receptor beta chains below were found in one sample sequenced in a study of identical twins. Using its own MiXCR run on the 5' RACE reads, TCRdb lists one record per CDR3 protein. This table holds 1.5 million to 2 million distinct CDR3 sequences, roughly 35% found once. Sequencing was carried out using cord blood. The receptors derive from a newborn girl in good health.

This clonotype was seen a handful of times. The chain joins TRBV7-9 to TRBJ1-2; 9 bases fit TRBD1. CDR3 size: 16 residues. From germline, CDR1 is SEHNR and CDR2 FQNEAQ (reference sequence). Germline trimming cut 1 base from V and 1 base from J; bases unmatched to any gene: 4. The CDR3 spells CASSLEVTGGNYGYTF. CDR3 bases: TGTGCCAGCAGCTTAGAGGTGACAGGGGGTAACTATGGCTACACCTTC.

The chain uses TRBV28 and TRBJ2-1; possible D gene TRBD1, 5 bases. The CDR3 length is 12 residues. CDR1 MDHEN and CDR2 SYDVKM come from the germline V gene. The CDR3 is CAFGDRHNEQFF. The CDR3, as DNA: TGTGCTTTCGGAGACAGACACAATGAGCAGTTCTTC.

A single count supports this clonotype. The conserved phenylalanine or tryptophan is not found at the CDR3 terminus, so this likely reflects a read error. The rearrangement uses TRBV20-1 and TRBJ1-5; a possible D gene is TRBD1 (5 bases). Trimming left V 6 bases short and J 7 bases short, with 13 bases between. Germline V gene lookup returns CDR1 DFQATT and CDR2 SNEGSKA (reference sequence). The CDR3 consists of 12 residues. The chain's CDR3 is CSARQGTQPQHI. The DNA of the CDR3 is TGCAGTGCGCGGCAGGGTACGCAGCCCCAGCATATT.

J is TRBJ2-5 and V is TRBV20-1, with TRBD2 identical over 12 bases. The junction had 7 bases not matched to a gene; V was cut back by 3 bases and J by 2 bases. From germline, CDR1 is DFQATT and CDR2 SNEGSKA (reference sequence). This CDR3 comprises 16 residues. The CDR3 DNA reads TGCAGTGCTAGGTACTTGACTAGCGGGGGTCAAGAGACCCAGTACTTC. It specifies CSARYLTSGGQETQYF.

The V call is TRBV7-2, the J call TRBJ2-1; 13 bases agree with TRBD2. The V gene end was trimmed by 6 bases and the J gene end by 6 bases; junction bases not matched to a gene: 5. Germline V gives CDR1 SGHTA, CDR2 FQGNSA. The CDR3 is 15 amino acids. CDR3 region: CASRKGLAGVNEQFF. The CDR3 DNA is TGTGCCAGCAGGAAAGGACTAGCGGGGGTCAATGAGCAGTTCTTC. Full variable domain (remainder filled in from reference TRBV7-2 and TRBJ2-1): GAGVSQSPSNKVTEKGKDVELRCDPISGHTALYWYRQSLGQGLEFLIYFQGNSAPDKSGLPSDRFSAERTGGSVSTLTIQRTQQEDSAVYLCASRKGLAGVNEQFFGPGTRLTVL.

In DNA, the CDR3 is TGTGCCAGCAGCTTAATTAGCGGGAGATTCTTGAGCAATGAGCAGTACTTC. It translates to CASSLISGRFLSNEQYF. This chain links TRBV5-6 with TRBJ2-7, with 9 bases aligning to TRBD2. CDR1 is SGHDT and CDR2 is YYEEEE in the germline V gene. J gave up 7 bases and V 2 bases, and 16 bases lay outside the gene matches. The CDR3 runs 17 residues.

The chain employs TRBV12-3 or TRBV12-4 and TRBJ2-3, with a weak D call TRBD2 (6 bases). This CDR3 spans 14 amino acids. V gave up 3 bases and J gave up 8 bases, with 15 bases separating them. The CDR3 region has the DNA TGTGCCAGCAGTTTGGCGAGCGGGTCGACTACGCAGTATTTT. Translated, it gives CASSLASGSTTQYF.

The V call is TRBV3-1, the J call TRBJ2-1; TRBD2 agrees at 9 bases. This CDR3 region has 17 residues. The ends lost 1 base at V and 2 bases at J; junction bases unmatched: 6. Germline values: CDR1 LGHDT, CDR2 YNNKEL (reference sequence). The CDR3 DNA is TGTGCCAGCAGCCAAGTTCTAGCGGGGTGGACCTACAATGAGCAGTTCTTC. It encodes CASSQVLAGWTYNEQFF.

This rearrangement joins TRBV6-6 to TRBJ2-1, with 11 nucleotides matching TRBD1. The end of the DNA aligns better with TRBJ2-7, so the J call may be wrong. This CDR3 comprises 15 residues. Germline-derived CDR1 and CDR2 are MNHNY and SVGAGI (reference sequence). CDR3 coding DNA: TGTGCCAGCAGACCAACGGGACAGGGGGATAATGAGCAGTACTTC. This sequence encodes CASRPTGQGDNEQYF.

This chain joins TRBV5-5 and TRBJ2-3, with 7 bases aligning to TRBD1. After removal of 1 base from V and 0 bases from J, the junction contained 5 bases not matched to a gene. Germline assignment: CDR1 SGHKS and CDR2 YYEKEE (reference sequence). The CDR3 totals 16 residues. The CDR3 sequence is CASSLTGQLSTDTQYF. The CDR3 DNA reads TGTGCCAGCAGCTTGACGGGACAGCTTAGCACAGATACGCAGTATTTT.

This clonotype has more than one count but fewer than ten. The chain uses TRBV9 and TRBJ1-2; D possibly corresponds to TRBD1 (6 bases). The germline CDR1 and CDR2 sequences are SGDLS and YYNGEE. With 4 bases removed from V and 3 bases from J, the gap between germline ends came to 13 bases. The CDR3 extends over 14 amino acids. The CDR3: CASSPQQGYYGYTF. The CDR3 DNA follows: TGTGCCAGCAGCCCGCAACAGGGCTACTATGGCTACACCTTC.

The V gene is TRBV30, the J gene TRBJ2-7, with D maybe TRBD2 (5 bases). With 8 bases removed from V and 2 bases from J, the gap between germline ends came to 10 bases. Germline CDR1 reads GTSNPN; CDR2 reads SVGIG (reference sequence). CDR3 length: 11 residues. Written as DNA, the CDR3 is TGTGCCCACGAGGGAGCCTACGAGCAGTACTTC. It translates to CAHEGAYEQYF. The whole variable domain, filled in from reference TRBV30 and TRBJ2-7, reads SQTIHQWPATLVQPVGSPLSLECTVEGTSNPNLYWYRQAAGRGLQLLFYSVGIGQISSEVPQNLSASRPQDRQFILSSKKLLLSDSGFYLCAHEGAYEQYFGPGTRLTVT.

J is TRBJ2-7 and V is TRBV20-1; D unclear. The CDR3 consists of 14 residues. Trimming removed 6 bases from V and 0 bases from J, with 15 bases in between. Germline values: CDR1 DFQATT, CDR2 SNEGSKA (reference sequence). CDR3 DNA sequence: TGCAGTGCACAGCGTGACTCCCGCTCCTACGAGCAGTACTTC. This translates into CSAQRDSRSYEQYF.

The chain joins TRBV10-1 to TRBJ2-2; no reliable D call. The CDR3 is 13 amino acids. V dropped 2 bases and J dropped 6 bases, with 7 bases sitting between them. Germline loops: CDR1 WNHNN, CDR2 SYGVQD (reference sequence). In DNA form, the CDR3 reads TGCGCCAGCAGTGAGGTATTGTCCGGGGAGCTGTTTTTT. It yields the protein CASSEVLSGELFF.

This clonotype was counted only a few times. The chain couples TRBV5-1 to TRBJ1-3, with 7 bases fitting TRBD1. This CDR3 contains 16 residues. With V trimmed by 4 bases and J by 0 bases, 7 bases remained unmatched. Germline V gene data show CDR1 as SGHRS and CDR2 as YFSETQ. Here the CDR3 DNA reads TGCGCCAGCAGCCCCAACCCAGGGGGCTCTGGAAACACCATATATTTT. Protein product: CASSPNPGGSGNTIYF. The full variable domain, completed using reference TRBV5-1 and TRBJ1-3, is KAGVTQTPRYLIKTRGQQVTLSCSPISGHRSVSWYQQTPGQGLQFLFEYFSETQRNKGNFPGRFSGRQFSNSRSEMNVSTLELGDSALYLCASSPNPGGSGNTIYFGEGSWLTVV.

V and J are TRBV20-1 and TRBJ1-5, with D perhaps TRBD1 (6 bases). The CDR3 spans 15 residues. The germline V gene encodes CDR1 DFQATT and CDR2 SNEGSKA (reference sequence). Here the CDR3 DNA reads TGCACAGCTGGGGAGGGGGGGATGAATCAGCGGCCCCAGCATTTT. Translated: CTAGEGGMNQRPQHF.

The V gene is TRBV5-1, the J gene TRBJ2-5, with 14 positions matching TRBD2. V gave up 0 bases and J gave up 11 bases; unmatched junction bases: 9. Per the germline V gene, CDR1 is SGHRS and CDR2 is YFSETQ. The CDR3 consists of 16 residues. Here the CDR3 reads CASSLGGTSGSHEQYF. The DNA of the CDR3 is TGCGCCAGCAGCTTGGGAGGGACTAGCGGGAGTCATGAGCAGTACTTC.

This clonotype was seen a few times. CDR3 in DNA: TGCAGTGCTAGAGTGGAGCCCTACAATGAGCAGTTCTTC. Translating gives CSARVEPYNEQFF. This rearrangement joins TRBV20-1 to TRBJ2-1; D is unresolved. CDR3 size: 13 residues. Germline-derived CDR1 and CDR2 are DFQATT and SNEGSKA (reference sequence). V lost 1 base and J 2 bases, leaving 6 bases between the germline ends.

The rearrangement uses TRBV28 and TRBJ2-4; 8 bases fit TRBD1. The CDR3 is 16 amino acids. The J segment lost 2 bases and the V segment lost 6 bases, leaving 9 bases of the junction unmatched. Germline V CDR1 and CDR2: MDHEN, SYDVKM. CDR3 nucleotides: TGTGCCAGCAGCTCCCGGGACAGGACAACCAAAAACATTCAGTACTTC. Translating it yields CASSSRDRTTKNIQYF.

A few counts support this clonotype. The J gene is TRBJ1-4, the V gene TRBV12-3 or TRBV12-4; D remains unclear. The CDR3 has 16 amino acids. V was cut by 6 bases and J by 0 bases, with 14 bases left in between. CDR3 protein: CASSPGLASTNEKLFF. The CDR3 DNA follows: TGTGCCAGCAGCCCAGGCTTAGCCTCAACTAATGAAAAACTGTTTTTT.

This clonotype has more than one count but fewer than ten. The gene calls are TRBV6-4 and TRBJ1-1; unclear D gene. Germline V gene lookup returns CDR1 MRHNA and CDR2 SNTAGT. V was trimmed by 2 bases and J by 1 base, leaving 5 bases between them. The CDR3 has 13 amino acids. Written as DNA, the CDR3 is TGTGCCAGCAGTGACACACAGAACACTGAAGCTTTCTTT. The encoded protein is CASSDTQNTEAFF.